This TCR beta chain was found in a study of cytomegalovirus exposure and HLA in healthy donors. Study details: Later, an analysis reported that the 130 or so validation repertoires had used the same platform as the 500 to 800 first-cohort repertoires.

The CDR3 has 14 amino acids. V was pared by 6 bases and J by 8 bases, with 17 bases between. In germline, CDR1 is MNHNS, CDR2 SASEGT. Sequencing was performed with immunoSEQ multiplex PCR; in TCRdb, only in-frame clones are kept and a portion is missing. The table lists 120,000 to 150,000 clones, 91% of them singletons, with 0.6% to 0.8% in the top ten. The source is a man aged 18 to 29 in good health and CMV-seronegative. Sequenced input: PBMCs. This chain joins TRBV6-1 and TRBJ2-1, with no clear D. The CDR3 sequence is CASSTQSPLYEQFF. The CDR3 DNA is TGTGCCAGCAGCACTCAATCCCCTTTGTATGAGCAGTTCTTC.